This T cell receptor (beta chain) was obtained from a study of post-analysis software for immune sequencing data. Study at large: Disease courses included relapsing-remitting, secondary progressive and progressive-relapsing multiple sclerosis.

CDR1 SEHNR and CDR2 FQNEAQ come from the germline V gene (reference sequence). The CDR3 is 18 residues long. The V end lost 1 base, the J end lost 1 base, and 19 bases lay between the germline ends. This clonotype was seen a handful of times. Its antigen is currently unknown. Included in the TCR beta cDNA libraries were unique molecular identifiers. TCRdb fed the PCR reads into MiXCR, producing one record per CDR3 protein. The profile shows approximately 630,000 distinct CDR3 sequences, over 45% of them singletons. Findings of the study overall: There was significantly lower normalized Chao1 diversity in multiple sclerosis patients than in controls. A few TRBV segments appeared more often in patients than in controls, and TRBV5-6, TRBV5-1 and TRBV20-1 were among these. By F measure, samples from a shared preparation batch strongly co-clustered.

The clonotype was recovered from a girl aged 2 to 9 with multiple sclerosis. The sample comprised blood. The V and J genes are TRBV7-9 and TRBJ1-1; D ambiguous. The CDR3 DNA follows: TGTGCCAGCAGCTTAGTAGCCGGGCCTCGTACGCGGAACACTGAAGCTTTCTTT. As protein: CASSLVAGPRTRNTEAFF.